Following are 4 T cell receptor beta chains from one sample sequenced in a study of blood T cells in healthy people across ages. The second PCR ran about 6 to 12 cycles with a sample-barcoded 5' primer and J-beta primers. TCRdb re-called the 5' RACE reads with MiXCR, one entry per CDR3 protein. This table holds over a million distinct CDR3 sequences, roughly two fifths found once. The sample comprised blood. These receptors originate from a woman aged 18-29 years in good health.

This sequence joins TRBV4-1 and TRBJ2-7; possibly TRBD1 for D (6 bases). V was shortened by 3 bases and J by 7 bases, with 25 bases between the two germline ends. From germline, CDR1 is MGHRA and CDR2 YSYEKL. The CDR3 consists of 17 residues. Here the CDR3 DNA reads TGCGCCAGCAGCCATGGAAACCGCCGGGACACGCGTCAAGAGCAGTACTTC. It is translated as CASSHGNRRDTRQEQYF.

The chain links TRBV7-2 to TRBJ2-1; D unclear. Germline lookup yields CDR1 SGHTA and CDR2 FQGNSA. The CDR3 is 14 residues long. V was clipped by 5 bases and J by 5 bases, with 13 bases between them. CDR3 nucleotide sequence: TGTGCCAGCAGCCCCATTCTCCGTGACAATGAGCAGTTCTTC. Translation: CASSPILRDNEQFF.

The gene calls are TRBV5-1 and TRBJ1-1; D is unclear. The CDR3 extends over 14 amino acids. The ends were cut back, 3 bases at V and 1 base at J, with 10 bases in the middle. Germline V gene lookup returns CDR1 SGHRS and CDR2 YFSETQ. CDR3 sequence: CASSSAPPNTEAFF. The CDR3 DNA follows: TGCGCCAGCAGCTCTGCCCCCCCGAACACTGAAGCTTTCTTT. Drawing the rest from reference TRBV5-1 and TRBJ1-1, the complete variable domain is KAGVTQTPRYLIKTRGQQVTLSCSPISGHRSVSWYQQTPGQGLQFLFEYFSETQRNKGNFPGRFSGRQFSNSRSEMNVSTLELGDSALYLCASSSAPPNTEAFFGQGTRLTVV.

This clonotype was recorded once. The CDR3, as DNA: TGTGCCAGCGCAGCATGGGACCGCAATGAGCAGTTCTTC. Amino acid sequence: CASAAWDRNEQFF. This chain connects TRBV7-9 to TRBJ2-1; D may match TRBD1 or TRBD2 (5 bases each). V lost 8 bases, J lost 6 bases, and 14 bases lay in between. Germline V gene lookup returns CDR1 SEHNR and CDR2 FQNEAQ (reference sequence). The CDR3 is 13 amino acids.